This TCR beta chain was observed in a study of shared clonotypes between healthy human individuals. Study findings and constraints: Non-shared clonotypes had lower generation probabilities than those shared by all four donors.

Using immunoSEQ multiplex PCR, the repertoire was profiled, and TCRdb retains in-frame clones only, with some absent. Of 1.5 million to 1.9 million clones in the sample, approximately 98% were seen once. Looked up from germline, CDR1 is KGHSH and CDR2 is LQKENI. V gave up 2 bases and J gave up 1 base, with 12 bases separating them. The CDR3 length is 15 residues. As to this clone: What it recognizes is unknown.

Sequenced sample: naive CD4+ T cells sorted from blood. The subset is: CD45RA+ positively selected. This sequence was found in a young man in good health. V is TRBV18 and J is TRBJ2-7; D may match TRBD1 or TRBD2 (5 bases each). CDR3 amino acids: CASSPASRESYEQYF. CDR3 DNA sequence: TGTGCCAGCTCACCAGCGAGCAGGGAGTCCTACGAGCAGTACTTC.